Listed below are T cell receptor beta chains from one sample, sequenced in a study of memory CD4+ T cells and cytomegalovirus serostatus. The data were produced by immunoSEQ multiplex PCR, yet TCRdb's version contains in-frame clones alone and is incomplete. The table lists tens of thousands of clones, approximately 84% of them singletons. The specimen sequenced was memory CD4+ T cells from blood. The receptors were sampled from an adult in good health and CMV-seronegative. Each CDR3 is given with its conserved first and last residue. A D gene is named only where the DNA matches it firmly. Some rows have no size entry. The others give once, few or many, or a class for an expanded clone.

D gene	V gene	J gene	clone size	CDR3 protein	CDR3 DNA
.	TRBV18	TRBJ2-7	.	CATSPGLMDEQYF	TGTGCCACGAGCCCAGGGCTTATGGACGAGCAGTACTTC
TRBD1	TRBV19	TRBJ1-6	few	CASRQTGAGSNSPLHF	TGTGCCAGTAGGCAGACAGGGGCTGGTTCTAATTCACCCCTCCACTTT
.	TRBV5-4	TRBJ2-7	.	CASSVTGGAYEQYF	TGTGCCAGCAGCGTCACTGGGGGGGCTTACGAGCAGTACTTC
.	TRBV12-5	TRBJ2-2	.	CASGGGYTGELFF	TGTGCTTCAGGGGGGGGGTACACCGGGGAGCTGTTTTTT
.	TRBV2	TRBJ1-1	.	CASSESGPGEAFF	TGTGCCAGCAGTGAAAGCGGGCCCGGAGAAGCTTTCTTT
TRBD1	TRBV7-8	TRBJ1-6	.	CASSLRTGLNSPLHF	TGTGCCAGCAGCCTACGGACAGGGTTGAATTCACCCCTCCACTTT
.	TRBV30	TRBJ2-3	.	CAWSGLGREGDTQYF	TGTGCCTGGAGTGGGCTGGGGCGGGAAGGTGATACGCAGTATTTT
.	TRBV5-4	TRBJ1-2	.	CASSSPPNYGYTF	TGTGCCAGCAGCTCACCCCCTAACTATGGCTACACCTTC
.	TRBV11-2	TRBJ1-5	few	CASSFPGTWNQPQHF	TGTGCCAGCAGCTTCCCCGGGACATGGAATCAGCCCCAGCATTTT
.	TRBV2	TRBJ1-6	once	CASKETVLPNSPLHF	TGTGCCAGCAAGGAGACTGTGCTACCCAATTCACCCCTCCACTTT
TRBD1	TRBV2	TRBJ1-1	.	CASQRRDRGQSEAFF	TGTGCCAGTCAACGCCGGGACAGGGGGCAGTCTGAAGCTTTCTTT
.	TRBV5-5	TRBJ1-5	.	CASSLFGEDQPQHF	TGTGCCAGCAGCTTGTTCGGGGAAGATCAGCCCCAGCATTTT
.	TRBV5-3	TRBJ2-7	.	CARSPATFTYEQYF	TGTGCCAGAAGCCCTGCGACGTTTACCTACGAGCAGTACTTC
.	TRBV20-1	TRBJ1-1	few	CSATKNTEAFF	TGCAGTGCTACCAAGAACACTGAAGCTTTCTTT
.	TRBV11-2	TRBJ2-1	.	CASSPQDPRFYNEQFF	TGTGCCAGCAGCCCTCAGGACCCGAGGTTTTACAATGAGCAGTTCTTC
.	TRBV4-1	TRBJ1-2	.	CASSHDPGRGGFGYTF	TGCGCCAGCAGCCATGATCCGGGCCGCGGGGGTTTTGGCTACACCTTC
.	TRBV29-1	TRBJ1-1	few	CSVDHGRLLNTEAFF	TGCAGCGTTGATCATGGACGGCTGCTGAACACTGAAGCTTTCTTT
.	TRBV9	TRBJ2-7	once	CASSAGGRGGEQYF	TGTGCCAGCAGCGCCGGGGGCAGGGGAGGCGAGCAGTACTTC
.	TRBV4-2	TRBJ2-5	.	CASSQEPDQETQYF	TGTGCCAGCAGCCAAGAACCAGACCAAGAGACCCAGTACTTC
.	TRBV7-2	TRBJ1-3	once	CASSLGGGNTIYF	TGTGCCAGCAGCTTAGGGGGCGGAAACACCATATATTTT
.	TRBV7-2	TRBJ1-2	.	CASSPGGGVGYTF	TGTGCCAGCAGCCCGGGGGGAGGGGTCGGCTACACCTTC
.	TRBV5-1	TRBJ2-3	once	CASSLVGGYTDTQYF	TGCGCCAGCAGCTTGGTTGGCGGGTACACAGATACGCAGTATTTT
.	TRBV6-5	TRBJ1-6	.	CASSPRRNSPLHF	TGTGCCAGCAGTCCACGGAGGAATTCACCCCTCCACTTT
TRBD1	TRBV30	TRBJ1-6	.	CAGGQGNSPLHF	TGTGCCGGTGGACAGGGGAATTCACCCCTCCACTTT
TRBD2	TRBV28	TRBJ2-1	.	CASSFLILRAGVSYNEQFF	TGTGCCAGCAGTTTCCTGATTTTAAGGGCGGGGGTATCGTACAATGAGCAGTTCTTC
.	TRBV30	TRBJ1-2	.	CAWSRGRVLLQDGYTF	TGTGCCTGGAGCCGAGGTAGGGTTCTTCTACAGGATGGCTACACCTTC
.	TRBV5-1	TRBJ2-5	.	CASSAARGTQYF	TGCGCCAGCAGCGCGGCCAGGGGGACCCAGTACTTC
.	TRBV5-4	TRBJ1-1	medium-sized	CASSLQSNTEAFF	TGTGCCAGCAGCTTGCAATCGAACACTGAAGCTTTCTTT
.	TRBV5-6	TRBJ2-2	.	CASSFGTLNTGELFF	TGTGCCAGCAGCTTCGGGACACTTAACACCGGGGAGCTGTTTTTT
.	TRBV7-2	TRBJ1-5	.	CASSLGPSQPQHF	TGTGCCAGCAGCTTAGGCCCCTCTCAGCCCCAGCATTTT
.	TRBV7-9	TRBJ2-7	.	CASSLRGENIYEQYF	TGTGCCAGCAGCTTAAGAGGGGAAAACATCTACGAGCAGTACTTC
TRBD2	TRBV19	TRBJ2-3	once	CASSLAGGSTDTQYF	TGTGCCAGTAGTCTAGCGGGGGGTAGCACAGATACGCAGTATTTT
.	TRBV2	TRBJ1-1	.	CASSTQGGTEAFF	TGTGCCAGCAGTACCCAGGGAGGGACTGAAGCTTTCTTT
TRBD1	TRBV10-3	TRBJ2-1	few	CAISEPPPGTGGGHDEQFF	TGTGCCATCAGTGAGCCTCCACCCGGGACAGGGGGAGGACACGATGAGCAGTTCTTC
.	TRBV6-1	TRBJ1-2	.	CASTLGTNNYGYTF	TGTGCCAGCACCCTGGGGACCAACAACTATGGCTACACCTTC
.	TRBV7-2	TRBJ1-3	few	CASSLDVGDTIYF	TGTGCCAGCAGCTTAGATGTCGGGGACACCATATATTTT
TRBD2	TRBV6-1	TRBJ2-1	.	CASRENTGGGFF	TGTGCCAGCAGAGAAAACACGGGAGGAGGGTTCTTC
TRBD1	TRBV5-1	TRBJ1-2	few	CASSFQQGATYGYTF	TGCGCCAGCAGCTTCCAACAGGGGGCGACCTATGGCTACACCTTC
.	TRBV6-5	TRBJ2-2	few	CASSYSVLNTGELFF	TGTGCCAGCAGTTACTCCGTCCTGAACACCGGGGAGCTGTTTTTT
TRBD1	TRBV27	TRBJ1-6	.	CASRPGTAYNSPLHF	TGTGCCAGCAGGCCCGGGACAGCTTATAATTCACCCCTCCACTTT
.	TRBV19	TRBJ2-1	.	CASSKLSSSYNEQFF	TGTGCCAGTAGTAAGTTATCTAGCTCCTACAATGAGCAGTTCTTC
TRBD1	TRBV5-1	TRBJ1-2	few	CASSEQGYGYTF	TGCGCCAGCAGCGAACAGGGGTATGGCTACACCTTC
TRBD1	TRBV19	TRBJ2-1	.	CASNPDRSSYNEQFF	TGTGCCAGTAACCCGGACAGGAGCTCCTACAATGAGCAGTTCTTC
TRBD2	TRBV4-2	TRBJ2-7	.	CASSQGSSGDHEQYF	TGTGCCAGCAGCCAAGGGTCTAGCGGGGATCACGAGCAGTACTTC
.	TRBV4-1	TRBJ2-4	.	CASSQSVGGRIQYF	TGCGCCAGCAGCCAAAGCGTTGGGGGACGCATTCAGTACTTC
.	TRBV7-8	TRBJ1-2	.	CASSLNNYGYTF	TGTGCCAGCAGCTTAAATAACTATGGCTACACCTTC
TRBD2	TRBV28	TRBJ2-3	.	CAIPGGGADTQYF	TGTGCCATCCCGGGCGGGGGGGCTGATACGCAGTATTTT
.	TRBV19	TRBJ1-2	.	CASSESAGTTYGYTF	TGTGCCAGTAGTGAATCGGCCGGGACCACCTATGGCTACACCTTC
TRBD2	TRBV27	TRBJ2-3	.	CASLRGVGFTDTQYF	TGTGCCAGTTTACGGGGGGTAGGGTTCACAGATACGCAGTATTTT
TRBD2	TRBV5-5	TRBJ2-7	.	CASSLGLAFGYEQYF	TGTGCCAGCAGCTTGGGACTAGCGTTTGGCTACGAGCAGTACTTC
TRBD1	TRBV7-6	TRBJ1-5	medium-sized	CASSAGTGVTNQPQHF	TGTGCCAGCAGCGCCGGGACAGGGGTGACCAATCAGCCCCAGCATTTT
TRBD1	TRBV29-1	TRBJ1-3	.	CSARTGADSGNTIYF	TGCAGCGCACGGACAGGGGCCGACTCTGGAAACACCATATATTTT
.	TRBV2	TRBJ1-2	few	CASMRVAVYGYTF	TGTGCCAGCATGAGGGTTGCGGTCTATGGCTACACCTTC
.	TRBV7-9	TRBJ1-3	once	CASSLAGVSSGNTIYF	TGTGCCAGCAGCTTAGCGGGGGTATCCTCTGGAAACACCATATATTTT
.	TRBV29-1	TRBJ1-1	.	CSVAQGNTEAFF	TGCAGCGTTGCCCAGGGAAACACTGAAGCTTTCTTT
TRBD2	TRBV6-1	TRBJ2-1	once	CASRRTSGVDEQFF	TGTGCCAGCAGGCGGACTAGCGGGGTAGATGAGCAGTTCTTC